This T cell receptor (beta chain) is drawn from a study of blood T cell repertoires in COVID-19. Background on the study: Acute and convalescent COVID-19 samples came from the United States, Italy and Spain. T cells, B-cell-depleted T cells, or PBMCs provided the cDNA or gDNA that served as material.

Original data processing: The authors estimated nucleated cell counts from reference gene primer amplification. Using immunoSEQ multiplex PCR, the repertoire was profiled, and TCRdb retains in-frame clones only, with some absent. The DNA was the basis for D and trimming; V, J and clone size are from that table. The sample carries about 130,000 clones, nearly 90% recorded once. The germline CDR1 and CDR2 sequences are SGHVS and FQNEAQ. V was cut by 7 bases and J by 2 bases, with 26 bases left in between. CDR3 length: 18 amino acids. Sequenced: peripheral blood. The genes are TRBV7-8 and TRBJ2-5, with D perhaps TRBD2 (6 bases). This TCR was sampled from a woman older than 75 with acute or convalescent COVID-19. The CDR3 protein is CASMKPRILARGQETQYF. CDR3 in DNA: TGTGCCAGCATGAAACCAAGAATACTAGCTAGGGGACAAGAGACCCAGTACTTC.